This T cell receptor beta chain is drawn from a study of Graves' ophthalmopathy and Graves' hyperthyroidism. Germline loops: CDR1 SGHDT, CDR2 YYEEEE. The length of the CDR3 is 14 residues. V was shortened by 0 bases and J by 7 bases, with 11 bases between the two germline ends. Researchers took RNA transcripts and amplified TCR beta CDR3 regions from them. Following a first-round RT-PCR that used HTBI primers, a second-round multiplex PCR was carried out. TCRdb independently ran MiXCR on the multiplex PCR reads; one entry per CDR3 protein. Among some 1.1 million distinct CDR3 sequences listed, around a third were seen once. Overall study findings and caveats: Most expanded thyroid clonotypes above 0.001 frequency also appeared in blood. A 13-signature model separated ophthalmopathy from stable hyperthyroidism, reaching roughly 85% sensitivity and around 81% specificity cross-validated.

This clonotype was counted many times. Its cognate antigen is unknown. Sequencing input: peripheral blood or thyroid tissue (not recorded which). This sequence originates from an adult man with Graves' hyperthyroidism. This chain uses TRBV5-6 with TRBJ1-5, with D hard to call. The CDR3 nucleotides read TGTGCCAGCAGCTTGGTTACCAGCCGGCAGCCCCAGCATTTT. This translates into CASSLVTSRQPQHF.